These 21 T cell receptor beta chains originate from one sample sequenced in a study of vaccination and CD4 T cells after COVID-19. The treatment: roughly nine-day PBMC culture with coronavirus spike peptide pools or control peptides (ViraFEST assay). These receptors have no identified antigens. Sequencing of DNA taken from cultured CD4+ T cells relied on the Oncomine TCR Beta short-read assay. Using its own MiXCR run on the PCR reads, TCRdb lists one record per CDR3 protein. The sample has several thousand distinct CDR3 sequences, 70% to 80% seen once. Sequenced input: CD4+ T cells from blood, cultured in vitro. The receptors here all came from a human donor who had recovered from COVID-19.

The rearrangement links TRBV29-1 to TRBJ2-3; 8 positions agree with TRBD1. J lost 6 bases, V lost 5 bases, and 13 bases had no gene match. The CDR3 totals 15 residues. Germline V gene lookup returns CDR1 SQVTM and CDR2 ANQGSEA. The CDR3 DNA follows: TGCAGCGTTAAGGAGAACAGGGGGAATGGGGATACGCAGTATTTT. Translation: CSVKENRGNGDTQYF.

The V gene is TRBV20-1, the J gene TRBJ1-4, with 8 bases matching TRBD1. The CDR3 extends over 14 amino acids. With V trimmed by 1 base and J by 7 bases, 5 bases remained unmatched. Per germline, CDR1 DFQATT and CDR2 SNEGSKA (reference sequence). The CDR3 spells CSARAGGLSEKLFF. The CDR3 coding sequence is TGCAGTGCTAGAGCAGGGGGCCTAAGTGAAAAACTGTTTTTT.

The CDR3 DNA sequence: TGTGCCTGGAGTGTGGGAGAGACCCAGTACTTC. Translated: CAWSVGETQYF. The rearrangement joins TRBV30 to TRBJ2-5; unclear D gene. This CDR3 is 11 amino acids long. CDR1 is GTSNPN, CDR2 SVGIG, per germline (reference sequence). Trimming took off 0 bases at V and 4 bases at J, with 3 bases between the two ends.

This clonotype was counted a few times. A read error may produce the germline difference seen at one junction end. This chain joins TRBV20-1 and TRBJ2-5; 7 nucleotides line up with TRBD2. Germline V gene sequence: CDR1 DFQATT, CDR2 SNEGSKA (reference sequence). There are 14 residues in the CDR3. Written as DNA, the CDR3 is TGCAGTGCTATGGGACTAAGAACCCCGGAGACCCAGTACTTT. Its protein is CSAMGLRTPETQYF.

The CDR3 DNA sequence: TGCAGTGCTAGAGATACTAGCGGGGCCGGGCGCCAAGAGACCCAGTACTTC. It codes for CSARDTSGAGRQETQYF. This sequence joins TRBV20-1 and TRBJ2-5, with 10 bases lining up with TRBD2. The trim removed 0 bases at V and 1 base at J, leaving 8 bases unmatched. This CDR3 region has 17 residues. The germline gives CDR1 DFQATT, CDR2 SNEGSKA (reference sequence).

V is TRBV15 and J is TRBJ2-1, with TRBD2 matching over 14 bases. Germline CDR1 and CDR2: LNHNV and YYDKDF (reference sequence). The CDR3 contains 19 residues. J was trimmed by 6 bases and V by 4 bases; bases with no gene match: 14. DNA of the CDR3: TGTGCCACCAGCATACCACCGGGACTAGCGGGAGTCCTCGCCAATGAGCAGTTCTTC. It translates to CATSIPPGLAGVLANEQFF.

The rearrangement uses TRBV20-1 and TRBJ2-5, with TRBD1 as a possible D gene (6 bases). The V end was cut by 3 bases, the J end by 4 bases, with 15 bases between. Germline CDR1 reads DFQATT; CDR2 reads SNEGSKA (reference sequence). This CDR3 spans 14 amino acids. The CDR3 region has the DNA TGCAGTGCTAGGGTCAGGGGTGGAGCAGAGACCCAGTACTTC. As protein: CSARVRGGAETQYF.

The rearrangement uses TRBV11-2 and TRBJ1-1, with a possible D match to TRBD1 (5 bases). Germline V gene lookup returns CDR1 SGHAT and CDR2 FQNNGV. The CDR3 has 14 amino acids. V gave up 1 base and J gave up 1 base, with 7 bases separating them. CDR3 region: CASSLGGRNTEAFF. CDR3 coding DNA: TGTGCCAGCAGCTTAGGGGGACGGAACACTGAAGCTTTCTTT.

This clonotype was observed a handful of times. The chain carries TRBV7-2 and TRBJ1-2, with D perhaps matching TRBD1 (5 bases). Germline-derived CDR1 and CDR2 are SGHTA and FQGNSA. The CDR3 loop spans 16 amino acids. The ends were cut back, 2 bases at V and 6 bases at J, with 19 bases in the middle. CDR3 sequence reads: CASSLRSTGREDGYTF. Written as DNA, the CDR3 is TGTGCCAGCAGCTTAAGAAGTACAGGCCGAGAGGATGGCTACACCTTC.

V is TRBV20-1 and J is TRBJ2-5, with 9 bases aligning to TRBD1. With V trimmed by 3 bases and J by 5 bases, 7 bases remained unmatched. CDR3 length: 14 residues. Looked up from germline, CDR1 is DFQATT and CDR2 is SNEGSKA (reference sequence). The chain's CDR3 is CSASPGQGYETQYF. In DNA, the CDR3 is TGCAGTGCTAGCCCGGGACAGGGATACGAGACCCAGTACTTC.

V and J are TRBV6-1 and TRBJ1-1; D is undetermined. The CDR3 spans 14 residues. Trimming left V 4 bases short and J 13 bases short, with 22 bases between. The germline gives CDR1 MNHNS, CDR2 SASEGT. CDR3 protein: CASSVRNEGRDGFF. The CDR3, as DNA: TGTGCCAGCAGTGTCAGAAACGAAGGGAGGGATGGTTTCTTT.

The J gene is TRBJ2-3, the V gene TRBV2, with TRBD2 matching over 11 bases. The V and J ends lost 7 bases and 3 bases, in that order; junction bases with no gene match: 6. The CDR3 consists of 15 residues. Germline V CDR1 and CDR2: SNHLY, FYNNEI. Here the CDR3 reads CASTPTSGRTDTQYF. The CDR3 DNA is TGTGCCAGCACGCCCACTAGCGGGAGAACAGATACGCAGTATTTT.

The CDR3 region has the DNA TGTGCCAGCAGTGAAGTCAGGGCTGGAAATTCACCCCTCCACTTT. This translates into CASSEVRAGNSPLHF. V usage is TRBV6-1 and J usage is TRBJ1-6; weak D call: TRBD1 (5 bases). V lost 1 base to trimming and J lost 7 bases, with 11 bases between them. The CDR3 is 15 residues long. From germline, CDR1 is MNHNS and CDR2 SASEGT.

V gene TRBV28 combines with J gene TRBJ1-5, with TRBD1 identical over 10 bases. This CDR3 is 15 amino acids long. The V segment lost 6 bases and the J segment 7 bases; nucleotides outside the gene matches: 9. Germline CDR1 reads MDHEN; CDR2 reads SYDVKM. CDR3 DNA: TGTGCCAGCAGAAGTCCGGGACAGGGGATCCAGCCCCAGCATTTT. It is translated as CASRSPGQGIQPQHF.

The chain carries TRBV6-5 and TRBJ1-1; tentatively, D is TRBD1 (5 bases). CDR1 MNHEY and CDR2 SVGAGI come from the germline V gene. Trimming took 0 bases from V and 4 from J, leaving 9 bases between them. The CDR3 sequence is 14 residues long. In DNA form, the CDR3 reads TGTGCCAGCAGTTACTCGAACGGGGCCACTGAAGCTTTCTTT. Translating gives CASSYSNGATEAFF.

The chain uses TRBV6-5 and TRBJ2-7, with 10 bases aligning to TRBD1. V shed 2 bases, J shed 3 bases, and the junction held 1 base outside the gene matches. This CDR3 comprises 14 residues. Looked up from germline, CDR1 is MNHEY and CDR2 is SVGAGI. CDR3 in amino acids: CASSYGTGVYEQYF. The CDR3 DNA sequence: TGTGCCAGCAGTTACGGGACAGGGGTCTACGAGCAGTACTTC.

This sequence joins TRBV5-6 and TRBJ1-1; 8 bases map to TRBD1. Germline V gene lookup returns CDR1 SGHDT and CDR2 YYEEEE. The CDR3 is 14 residues long. V shed 3 bases, J shed 3 bases, and the junction held 4 bases outside the gene matches. As DNA, the CDR3 is TGTGCCAGCAGCTCACAGGGGGGCTACACTGAAGCTTTCTTT. Translation gives CASSSQGGYTEAFF.

The chain recombines TRBV7-9 with TRBJ1-1; TRBD1 is a possible D gene (5 bases). The CDR3 runs to 17 residues. The V end lost 5 bases, the J end lost 1 base, and 20 bases lay between the germline ends. The V gene's germline CDR1 is SEHNR and CDR2 FQNEAQ (reference sequence). This CDR3 reads CASSRIQGYAANTEAFF. CDR3 sequence (DNA): TGTGCCAGCAGCCGCATCCAGGGTTACGCCGCGAACACTGAAGCTTTCTTT.

This chain uses TRBV6-5 with TRBJ2-5; 10 bases are shared with TRBD2. Germline trimming cut 1 base from V and 10 bases from J; bases unmatched to any gene: 6. CDR3 length: 14 amino acids. From germline, CDR1 is MNHEY and CDR2 SVGAGI. This CDR3 reads CASSYYQREGLQYF. CDR3 DNA: TGTGCCAGCAGTTACTACCAGCGGGAGGGCCTCCAGTACTTC.

This chain connects TRBV27 to TRBJ2-2; D perhaps matches TRBD2 (5 bases). CDR3 size: 14 residues. From germline, CDR1 is MNHEY and CDR2 SMNVEV (reference sequence). Deletions cut 6 bases from V and 4 bases from J, with 12 bases between. The CDR3 nucleotides read TGTGCCAGCAGATGGCGGGCCATCACCGGGGAGCTGTTTTTT. Its translation: CASRWRAITGELFF.

The rearrangement links TRBV20-1 to TRBJ2-5; D is ambiguous. The CDR3 runs to 11 residues. The V gene's germline CDR1 is DFQATT and CDR2 SNEGSKA (reference sequence). Trimming pared 0 bases from V and 6 bases from J, leaving 5 bases between. The CDR3 sequence is CSARDGQTQYF. DNA of the CDR3: TGCAGTGCTAGAGATGGGCAGACCCAGTACTTC.